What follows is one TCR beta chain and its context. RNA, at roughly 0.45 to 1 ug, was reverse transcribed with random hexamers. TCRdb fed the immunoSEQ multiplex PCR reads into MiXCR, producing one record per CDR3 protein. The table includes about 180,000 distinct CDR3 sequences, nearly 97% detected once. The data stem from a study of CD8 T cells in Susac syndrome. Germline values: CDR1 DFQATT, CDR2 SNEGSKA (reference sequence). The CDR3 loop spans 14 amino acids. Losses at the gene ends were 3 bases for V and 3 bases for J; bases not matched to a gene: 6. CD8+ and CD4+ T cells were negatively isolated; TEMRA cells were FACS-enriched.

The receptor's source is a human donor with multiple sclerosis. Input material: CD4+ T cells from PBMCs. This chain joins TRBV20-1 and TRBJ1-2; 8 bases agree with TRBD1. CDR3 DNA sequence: TGCAGTGCTAGCGGGACAGGTTTGGACTATGGCTACACCTTC. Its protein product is CSASGTGLDYGYTF.